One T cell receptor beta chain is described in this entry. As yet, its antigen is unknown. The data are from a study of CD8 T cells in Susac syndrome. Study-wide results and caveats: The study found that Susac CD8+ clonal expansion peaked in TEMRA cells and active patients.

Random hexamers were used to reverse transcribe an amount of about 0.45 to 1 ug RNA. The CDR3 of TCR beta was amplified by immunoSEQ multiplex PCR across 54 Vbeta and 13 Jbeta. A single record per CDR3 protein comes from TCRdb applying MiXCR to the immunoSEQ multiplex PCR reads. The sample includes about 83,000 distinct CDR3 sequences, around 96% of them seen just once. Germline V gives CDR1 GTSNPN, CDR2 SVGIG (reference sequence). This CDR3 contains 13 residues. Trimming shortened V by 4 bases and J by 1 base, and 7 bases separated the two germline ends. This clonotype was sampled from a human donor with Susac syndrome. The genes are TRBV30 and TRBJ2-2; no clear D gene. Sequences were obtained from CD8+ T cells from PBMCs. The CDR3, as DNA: TGTGCCTGGAAACGGATGAACACCGGGGAGCTGTTTTTT. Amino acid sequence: CAWKRMNTGELFF.